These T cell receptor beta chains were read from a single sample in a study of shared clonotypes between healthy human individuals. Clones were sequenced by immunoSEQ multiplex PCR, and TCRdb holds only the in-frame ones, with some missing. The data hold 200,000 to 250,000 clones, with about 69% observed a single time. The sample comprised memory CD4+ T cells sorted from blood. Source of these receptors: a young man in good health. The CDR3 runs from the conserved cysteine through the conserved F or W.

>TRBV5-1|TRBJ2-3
CASSFSPPIGTSGHTSTDTQYF
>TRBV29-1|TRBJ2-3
CSVETRTSTDTQYF
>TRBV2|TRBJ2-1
CASCLAGDDEQFF
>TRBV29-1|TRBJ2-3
CSGGTDTQYF
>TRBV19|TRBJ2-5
CASSVWGLAGTTETQYF
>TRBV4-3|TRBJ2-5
CASSQGFLAGGQETQYF
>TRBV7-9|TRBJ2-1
CASSLFGSGREQFF
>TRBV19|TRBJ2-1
CASRLGTSGRTEQFF
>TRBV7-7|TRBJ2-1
CASSSRGLYDEQFF
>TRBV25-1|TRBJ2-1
CASSDPSGTHEQFF
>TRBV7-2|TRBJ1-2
CASSLVGTGYGYTF
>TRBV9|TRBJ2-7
CASSPRGSFDSYEQYF
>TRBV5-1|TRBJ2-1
CASSIHNEQFF
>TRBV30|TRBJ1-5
CAWNSGRRVNQPQHF
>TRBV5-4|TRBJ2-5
CASSLGSLGATQYF
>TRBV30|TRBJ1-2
CASSGDGYGYTF
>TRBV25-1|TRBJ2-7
CASSEQQPPYEQYF
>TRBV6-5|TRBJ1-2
CATRLVGGYTF
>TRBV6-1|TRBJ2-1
CASSFLNNEQFF
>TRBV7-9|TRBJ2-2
CASSLSSGELFF
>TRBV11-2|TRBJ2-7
CASSGAHTSHEQYF
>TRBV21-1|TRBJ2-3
CASSKAGTSGRSEVTDTQYF
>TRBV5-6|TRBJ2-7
CASSSWTASYEQYF
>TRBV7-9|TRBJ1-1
CASSFPPQGADTEAFF
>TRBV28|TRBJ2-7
CASEDTFLIEQYF
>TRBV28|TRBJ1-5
CASSLGGGNQPQHF
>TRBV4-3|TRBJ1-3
CASSQDLSAGAGNTIYF
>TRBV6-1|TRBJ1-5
CASSESGVQPQHF
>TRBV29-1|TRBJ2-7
CSVEGWTSYEQYF
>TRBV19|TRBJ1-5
CASRISLNSNQPQHF
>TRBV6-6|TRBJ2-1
CAIVSSYNEQFF
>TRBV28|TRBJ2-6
CASIRGRSAGAAGANVLTF
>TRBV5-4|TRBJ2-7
CASSYGNYEQYF
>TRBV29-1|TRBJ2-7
CSVTQGLSSYEQYF
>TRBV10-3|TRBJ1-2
CAIREDSSSGYTF
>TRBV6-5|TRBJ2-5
CASSHGGTQYF
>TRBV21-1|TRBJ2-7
CASRSGRAGGYEQYF
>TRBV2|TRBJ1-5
CASSDILGNQPQHF
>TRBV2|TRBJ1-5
CASRTNSRQTNQPQHF
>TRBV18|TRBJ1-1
CASSPRVSSAGQGSEAFF
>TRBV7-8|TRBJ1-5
CASSFAGTGGKAQHF
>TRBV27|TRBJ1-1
CASRSLWAGTNTEAFF
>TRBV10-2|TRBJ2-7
CASSQWDRGVNEQYF
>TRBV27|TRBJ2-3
CASSLNRGRSDTQYF
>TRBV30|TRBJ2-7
CAWSTGLGAYEQYF